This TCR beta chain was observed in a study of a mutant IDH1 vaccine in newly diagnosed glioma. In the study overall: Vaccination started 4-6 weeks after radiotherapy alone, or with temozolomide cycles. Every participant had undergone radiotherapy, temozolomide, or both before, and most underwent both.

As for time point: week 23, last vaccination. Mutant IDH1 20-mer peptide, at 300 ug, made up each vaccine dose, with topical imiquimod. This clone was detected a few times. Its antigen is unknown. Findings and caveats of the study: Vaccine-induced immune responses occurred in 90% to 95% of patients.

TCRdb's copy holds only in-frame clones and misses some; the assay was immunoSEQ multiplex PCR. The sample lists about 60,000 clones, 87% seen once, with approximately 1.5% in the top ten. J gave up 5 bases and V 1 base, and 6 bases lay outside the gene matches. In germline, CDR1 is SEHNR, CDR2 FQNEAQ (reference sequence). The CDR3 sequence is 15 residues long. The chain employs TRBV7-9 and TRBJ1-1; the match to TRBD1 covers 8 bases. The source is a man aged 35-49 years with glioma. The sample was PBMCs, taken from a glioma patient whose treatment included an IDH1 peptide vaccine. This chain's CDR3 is CASSLGTGKGTEAFF. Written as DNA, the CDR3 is TGTGCCAGCAGCTTAGGGACAGGGAAAGGGACTGAAGCTTTCTTT. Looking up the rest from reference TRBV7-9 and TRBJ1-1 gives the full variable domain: DTGVSQNPRHKITKRGQNVTFRCDPISEHNRLYWYRQTLGQGPEFLTYFQNEAQLEKSRLLSDRFSAERPKGSFSTLEIQRTEQGDSAMYLCASSLGTGKGTEAFFGQGTRLTVV.